This T cell receptor beta chain was sequenced for a study of shared clonotypes between healthy human individuals. Method: immunoSEQ multiplex PCR; TCRdb's copy keeps in-frame clones and lacks some. The sample holds a few million clones, around 93% seen once. CDR1 MDHEN and CDR2 SYDVKM come from the germline V gene. V was pared by 5 bases and J by 3 bases, with 16 bases between. This CDR3 region has 16 residues. CD45RO-negative, CCR7-selected cells formed the naive CD8 fraction, which excluded terminally differentiated effector memory CD45RA+ cells. This sequence joins TRBV28 and TRBJ2-2; the D is unclear. Sequenced material: naive CD8+ T cells from PBMCs. The TCR comes from a man aged 18 to 29 in good health. Some clones in this sample may be carry-over from other donors' samples. The CDR3 nucleotides read TGTGCCAGCAGTAAAATCTGGACGGGTTACACCGGGGAGCTGTTTTTT. Its translation is CASSKIWTGYTGELFF. The variable domain in full, with the rest retrieved from reference TRBV28 and TRBJ2-2, is DVKVTQSSRYLVKRTGEKVFLECVQDMDHENMFWYRQDPGLGLRLIYFSYDVKMKEKGDIPEGYSVSREKKERFSLILESASTNQTSMYLCASSKIWTGYTGELFFGEGSRLTVL.